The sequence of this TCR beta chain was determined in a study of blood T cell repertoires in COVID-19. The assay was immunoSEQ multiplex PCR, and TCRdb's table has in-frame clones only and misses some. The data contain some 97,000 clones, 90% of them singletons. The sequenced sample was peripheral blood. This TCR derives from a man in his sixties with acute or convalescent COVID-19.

The CDR3 here is CASSLGAAYGYTF. The CDR3 DNA reads TGTGCCAGCAGCTTAGGAGCTGCCTATGGCTACACCTTC. The chain has TRBV7-9 and TRBJ1-2; D is unclear. V lost 1 base, J lost 4 bases, and 7 bases lay in between. CDR3 length equals 13 residues. Germline CDR1 is SEHNR and CDR2 is FQNEAQ (reference sequence). The whole variable domain, filled in from reference TRBV7-9 and TRBJ1-2, reads DTGVSQNPRHKITKRGQNVTFRCDPISEHNRLYWYRQTLGQGPEFLTYFQNEAQLEKSRLLSDRFSAERPKGSFSTLEIQRTEQGDSAMYLCASSLGAAYGYTFGSGTRLTVV.